Here is one T cell receptor (beta chain) with its context. The PCR template was genomic DNA. The TCR beta CDR3 region was amplified using 30 forward and 13 reverse primers. TCRdb fed the multiplex PCR reads into MiXCR, producing one record per CDR3 protein. The top ten hold around 13% of the sample, which has 280,000 or so distinct CDR3 sequences, 45% to 60% seen once. This entry comes from a study of type 1 and type 2 diabetes patients. Sequencing was performed on peripheral blood mononuclear cells (PBMCs). This receptor was obtained from a man aged 18 to 30 with type 2 diabetes.

CDR3 in amino acids: CASSLSRGLRTQYF. For the CDR3, the DNA is TGTGCCAGCAGCTTATCCCGTGGCCTGAGGACCCAGTACTTC. The rearrangement joins TRBV5-8 to TRBJ2-5; D not certain. Trimming stripped 2 bases from V and 7 bases from J, with 15 bases between. Germline lookup yields CDR1 SGHTS and CDR2 YDEGEE. CDR3 length: 14 amino acids.